The entry below describes one T cell receptor (beta chain). The assay was immunoSEQ multiplex PCR, and TCRdb's table has in-frame clones only and misses some. This repertoire shows 77,000 or so clones, just under 95% found once; its top ten account for over 0.35%. Germline assignment: CDR1 GTSNPN and CDR2 SVGIG (reference sequence). The CDR3 is 12 amino acids. Trimming took off 2 bases at V and 10 bases at J, with 11 bases between the two ends. The sample originates from a study of technical replicates of blood from a handful of donors. This rearrangement joins TRBV30 to TRBJ1-4, with no clear D. Sequencing used T cells isolated from PBMCs. The receptor comes from a human donor in good health. The CDR3 DNA reads as TGTGCCTGGAGTCAGGAATCGGTAAAACTGTTTTTT. Protein product: CAWSQESVKLFF.